The source of this TCR beta chain is a study of response to subunit inactivated influenza vaccine. The study's findings and limits: Authors suggested each seasonal flu vaccination may recruit only limited numbers of new T cells.

CDR1 LNHNV and CDR2 YYDKDF come from the germline V gene (reference sequence). This CDR3 region has 15 residues. The ends were cut back, 0 bases at V and 6 bases at J, with 12 bases in the middle. This clonotype was counted a few times. Antigen: not known. TCRdb re-analysed the RT-PCR reads in MiXCR, keeping a single row per CDR3 protein. The sample has around 750,000 distinct CDR3 sequences; around 20% are singletons. The rearrangement joins TRBV15 to TRBJ1-5, with D perhaps TRBD1 (6 bases). The clonotype was recovered from a man between 50 and 59 years old who received an inactivated influenza vaccine. The material sequenced was PBMCs from blood, taken about 5 days after vaccination. The CDR3 loop is CATSRDFGGGQPQHF. CDR3 in DNA: TGTGCCACCAGCAGAGATTTTGGGGGCGGTCAGCCCCAGCATTTT.